This T cell receptor beta chain was sequenced during a study of T cells in localized non-small cell lung cancer. Libraries were prepared by immunoSEQ multiplex PCR; TCRdb keeps only in-frame clonotypes and omits some of them. The sample has 32,000 or so clones, almost 90% seen once. The germline V gene has CDR1 SGHRS and CDR2 YFSETQ. This CDR3 comprises 16 residues. Trimming took 0 bases from V and 6 from J, leaving 19 bases between them. The sequence was collected from a man aged 35 to 69 with stage I lung adenocarcinoma. The sample here was peripheral blood, taken before any cancer treatment. The rearrangement links TRBV5-1 to TRBJ2-7; either TRBD1 or TRBD2 may fit D (5 bases each). The DNA of the CDR3 is TGCGCCAGCAGCTTGGGGGACCATTTTGGCGGAGGCGAGCAGTACTTC. Translation: CASSLGDHFGGGEQYF.